The rows below give T cell receptor beta chains drawn from one sample of a study of naive and memory T cell subsets. A single record per CDR3 protein comes from TCRdb applying MiXCR to the UMI-ligation and nested PCR reads. The table records approximately 90,000 distinct CDR3 sequences, roughly 12% of them present only once. The sample was naive CD4+ T cells from blood. All receptors derive from a human donor in good health. The CDR3 runs from the conserved cysteine through the conserved F or W. Each record gives: D gene, V gene, J gene, clone size, CDR3 DNA, CDR3 protein. The D gene is left open where the match is weak. Some rows have no size entry. The others give once, few or many, or a class for an expanded clone.

>TRBD1|TRBV20-1|TRBJ1-2|many
TGCAGCCTTACGACAGGGGGCTTTTCCTATGGCTACACCTTC
CSLTTGGFSYGYTF
>TRBD2|TRBV7-9|TRBJ2-3|many
TGTGCCAGCAGCCCGGGACTAGCAGGAGATACGCAGTATTTT
CASSPGLAGDTQYF
>-|TRBV11-3|TRBJ2-7|few
TGTGCCACTTCCTTTGTCTCCTACGAGCAGTACTTC
CATSFVSYEQYF
>-|TRBV7-2|TRBJ1-5|-
TGTGCCAGCAGCTCCCTGGGGGGGGCCCGGGAGAGTCAGCCCCAGCATTTT
CASSSLGGARESQPQHF
>-|TRBV4-1|TRBJ1-5|few
TGCGCCAGCAGCCTCTTAGTGGATCAGCCCCAGCATTTT
CASSLLVDQPQHF
>-|TRBV12-3/TRBV12-4|TRBJ2-2|-
TGTGCCAGCAGTCTGGCGGGCCGGGTCACCGGGGAGCTGTTTTTT
CASSLAGRVTGELFF
>-|TRBV12-3/TRBV12-4|TRBJ1-2|-
TGTGCCAGCAGTTTAGGACCGGGGGGGCGGAAGTATGGCTACACCTTC
CASSLGPGGRKYGYTF
>-|TRBV4-3|TRBJ2-6|few
TGCGCCAGCAGCCACGATCTACACCTCTCTGGGGCCAACGTCCTGACTTTC
CASSHDLHLSGANVLTF
>TRBD1|TRBV20-1|TRBJ2-7|few
TGCAGTGCCAGTCAGGGGGCCCGCACCTACGAGCAGTACTTC
CSASQGARTYEQYF
>TRBD1|TRBV24-1|TRBJ1-1|few
TGTGCCACCAGTGAGCCCGGACAGGGCTGGGGTGAAGCTTTCTTT
CATSEPGQGWGEAFF
>-|TRBV6-5|TRBJ2-3|-
TGTGCCAGCAGTTACGACCCGAGGAGCACAGATACGCAGTATTTT
CASSYDPRSTDTQYF
>-|TRBV20-1|TRBJ1-3|-
TGCAGTGCTAGAATCGCAGGGGGAAACACCATATATTTT
CSARIAGGNTIYF
>TRBD1|TRBV7-9|TRBJ1-2|few
TGTGCCAGCAGCCCCCTTGGCAGGGGGTGGGATGGCTACACCTTC
CASSPLGRGWDGYTF
>TRBD2|TRBV2|TRBJ2-2|many
TGTGCCAGCAGTGAGGAGCGGGGGCAGACCGGGGAGCTGTTTTTT
CASSEERGQTGELFF
>TRBD2|TRBV28|TRBJ2-3|many
TGTGCCAGCAACTTTCAGGGGATGAAACTAGCGGGGCAGTATTTT
CASNFQGMKLAGQYF
>-|TRBV7-2|TRBJ1-4|few
TGTGCCAGCAGCTTAGCCGGGACTAATGAAAAACTGTTTTTT
CASSLAGTNEKLFF
>-|TRBV4-1|TRBJ2-5|many
TGCGCCAGCAGCGACAAACAGGAGACCCAGTACTTC
CASSDKQETQYF
>-|TRBV29-1|TRBJ2-1|many
TGCAGCACCTCGGGACTCCCATACAATGAGCAGTTCTTC
CSTSGLPYNEQFF
>TRBD2|TRBV9|TRBJ2-6|-
TGTGCCAGCAGCGCAACCATAGCGGGGGGGATCTCTGGGGCCAACGTCCTGACTTTC
CASSATIAGGISGANVLTF
>TRBD2|TRBV9|TRBJ2-3|many
TGTGCCAGCAGCCCTCGAGAGCGGGAGGGACAAACTAGCACAGATACGCAGTATTTT
CASSPREREGQTSTDTQYF
>TRBD2|TRBV6-6|TRBJ2-1|-
TGTGCCAGCAGCCGGGGGGGTGGCCAGCGCGAGCAGTTCTTC
CASSRGGGQREQFF
>-|TRBV14|TRBJ2-5|-
TGTGCCAGCAGCCAAGATGTTTGGCAGGGGCTCGTAGAGACCCAGTACTTC
CASSQDVWQGLVETQYF
>-|TRBV12-3/TRBV12-4|TRBJ1-1|few
TGTGCCAGCAGTTTAGGGATGAACACTGAAGCTTTCTTT
CASSLGMNTEAFF
>-|TRBV12-3/TRBV12-4|TRBJ2-1|few
TGTGCCAGCAGTTTGGTGCCCCTTTTGGCGAATGAGCAGTTCTTC
CASSLVPLLANEQFF
>-|TRBV4-2|TRBJ1-4|many
TGTGCCAGCAGCCCGCCCGGGAGTGAAAAACTGTTTTTT
CASSPPGSEKLFF
>TRBD2|TRBV12-3/TRBV12-4|TRBJ2-5|many
TGTGCCATCGCGGGAGGCGGGCAAGAGACCCAGTACTTC
CAIAGGGQETQYF
>-|TRBV24-1|TRBJ1-5|-
TGTGCCACCTCGACAGGCAATCAGCCCCAGCATTTT
CATSTGNQPQHF
>TRBD2|TRBV7-6|TRBJ2-3|many
TGTGCCAGCAGCCGGACTAGCGGGGGGGCTACAGATACGCAGTATTTT
CASSRTSGGATDTQYF
>TRBD2|TRBV5-8|TRBJ2-1|-
TGTGCCAGCAGCTTCGGGGGGAGCCTTACTGAGCAGTTCTTC
CASSFGGSLTEQFF
>-|TRBV11-2|TRBJ2-1|many
TGTGCCAGCAGCTTAGATCTTAACTTCCCCTCCTACAATGAGCAGTTCTTC
CASSLDLNFPSYNEQFF
>-|TRBV20-1|TRBJ2-3|-
TGCAGTGCATATACAGATACGCAGTATTTT
CSAYTDTQYF
>TRBD1|TRBV20-1|TRBJ1-4|-
TGCAGTGCTACACCGGGACAGGAGGCAAAACTGTTTTTT
CSATPGQEAKLFF
>TRBD1|TRBV6-2/TRBV6-3|TRBJ2-7|few
TGTGCCAGCAGTTCCGGACAGGGCCCATACGAGCAGTACTTC
CASSSGQGPYEQYF
>-|TRBV7-2|TRBJ2-5|many
TGTGCCAGCAGCAAACAAGCAGAGACCCAGTACTTC
CASSKQAETQYF
>TRBD1|TRBV6-6|TRBJ1-6|-
TGTGCCAGCAGTTACCCCCCCGGGACAGGGGGTCGTTCACCCCTCCACTTT
CASSYPPGTGGRSPLHF
>-|TRBV20-1|TRBJ1-1|-
TGCAGTGCTAGGTTAGGGACAGAAGCTTTCTTT
CSARLGTEAFF
>-|TRBV20-1|TRBJ2-2|many
TGCAGTGCTCCCCGGGGCGGCAGCTCGAACACCGGGGAGCTGTTTTTT
CSAPRGGSSNTGELFF
>TRBD1|TRBV24-1|TRBJ2-5|-
TGTGCCACCAGTCAGGGACAGCGTGAGACCCAGTACTTC
CATSQGQRETQYF
>-|TRBV7-3|TRBJ1-1|few
TGTGCCAGCTCAACAGGAGCGAACACTGAAGCTTTCTTT
CASSTGANTEAFF
>-|TRBV6-4|TRBJ2-3|many
TGTGCCAGCAGTGGGGCGCCGGGGGATACGCAGTATTTT
CASSGAPGDTQYF
>-|TRBV28|TRBJ2-7|many
TGTGCCAGCAGCTTGACAGTCCCCTACGAGCAGTACTTC
CASSLTVPYEQYF
>TRBD1|TRBV7-9|TRBJ1-1|few
TGTGCCAGCAGCTTAGGGGACAGGTCGGAAACTGAAGCTTTCTTT
CASSLGDRSETEAFF
>TRBD1|TRBV11-2|TRBJ2-5|-
TGTGCCAGCAACAGGGGGGATGGAGGACAGGGGTGGACCCAGTACTTC
CASNRGDGGQGWTQYF
>-|TRBV6-2/TRBV6-3|TRBJ1-5|-
TGTGCCAGCAGTCTCAGGGAAAGCAATCAGCCCCAGCATTTT
CASSLRESNQPQHF
>-|TRBV20-1|TRBJ1-5|many
TGCAGTGCTGCGATCCCCACACAGCCCCAGCATTTT
CSAAIPTQPQHF
>-|TRBV18|TRBJ1-1|-
TGTGCCAGCTCACCACGTCTGACTGAAGCTTTCTTT
CASSPRLTEAFF
>-|TRBV21-1|TRBJ2-5|-
TGTGCCAGCAGCAATCCGGGAGCACGAGAGACCCAGTACTTC
CASSNPGARETQYF
>-|TRBV5-1|TRBJ1-2|-
TGCGCCAGCAGCTTGGGGGAAACGGCGTCTTATGGCTACACCTTC
CASSLGETASYGYTF
>TRBD2|TRBV14|TRBJ2-7|few
TGTGCCAGCAGCCAACATGCTAGCGGGTCCTCCTACGAGCAGTACTTC
CASSQHASGSSYEQYF
>TRBD1|TRBV4-3|TRBJ2-2|-
TGCGCCAGCAGCCAAGCAGGGACAGGGAACACCGGGGAGCTGTTTTTT
CASSQAGTGNTGELFF
>TRBD2|TRBV11-3|TRBJ2-1|-
TGTGCCAGCAGCCCATATACGGGACTAGCGAGCCGAAGCGAGCAGTTCTTC
CASSPYTGLASRSEQFF
>-|TRBV3-1|TRBJ2-7|-
TGTGCCAGCAGCCAGGACAGATTCGAGCAGTACTTC
CASSQDRFEQYF